This TCR beta chain was identified in a study of blood T cell repertoires in COVID-19. Everyone who took part was roughly 18 to 89 years old, and they came from over 20 US areas. Clinical history as reported by participants underpinned cohort assignment. Either two negative PCRs, clearance, or symptom resolution qualified Cohort 3 donors as recovered. This clone was recorded once. Original analysis: Scientists estimated how many nucleated cells there were by amplifying reference gene primers. Sequencing used immunoSEQ multiplex PCR; TCRdb keeps in-frame clones, though not all of them. From that table come the V and J calls and clone size; the DNA was used to work out D and trimming. The repertoire consists of 150,000 to 200,000 clones, with about 88% occurring once and the leading ten covering roughly 8.6%. Sequencing used PBMCs or T cells enriched from blood (not recorded which). The source of this sequence is a woman under 30 who had recovered from COVID-19.

The CDR3 coding sequence is TGTGCCAGCAGCGAGGGACTAGCGGGGGACTCGCAGTTCTTC. Protein product: CASSEGLAGDSQFF. The chain recombines TRBV7-2 with TRBJ2-1; TRBD2 aligns across 14 bases. Germline loops: CDR1 SGHTA, CDR2 FQGNSA. With V trimmed by 5 bases and J by 12 bases, 6 bases remained unmatched. This CDR3 is built from 14 residues.